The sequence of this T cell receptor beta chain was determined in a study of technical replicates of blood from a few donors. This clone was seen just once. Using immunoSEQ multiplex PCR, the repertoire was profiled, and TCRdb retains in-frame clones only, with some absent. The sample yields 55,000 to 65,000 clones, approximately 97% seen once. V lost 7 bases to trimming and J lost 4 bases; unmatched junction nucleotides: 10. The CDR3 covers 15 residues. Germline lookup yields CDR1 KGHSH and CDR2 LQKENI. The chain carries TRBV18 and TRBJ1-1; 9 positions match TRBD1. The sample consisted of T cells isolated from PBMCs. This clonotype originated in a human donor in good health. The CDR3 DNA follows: TGTGCCAGCTTAGGAAGAAGACAGGGGGTCACTGAAGCTTTCTTT. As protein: CASLGRRQGVTEAFF.